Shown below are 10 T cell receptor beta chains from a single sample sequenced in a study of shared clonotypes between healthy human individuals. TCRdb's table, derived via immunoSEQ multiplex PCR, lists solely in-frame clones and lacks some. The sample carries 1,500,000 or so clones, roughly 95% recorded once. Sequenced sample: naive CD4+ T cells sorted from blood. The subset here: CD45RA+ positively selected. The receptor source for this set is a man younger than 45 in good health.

The chain's CDR3 is CASSQDYGSRLAGIGPYNEQFF. CDR3 nucleotide sequence: TGTGCCAGCAGCCAAGATTACGGCTCGAGACTAGCGGGAATAGGGCCCTACAATGAGCAGTTCTTC. The J gene is TRBJ2-1, the V gene TRBV14; 11 nucleotides agree with TRBD2. Losses at the gene ends were 0 bases for V and 2 bases for J; bases not matched to a gene: 18. This CDR3 is built from 22 residues. CDR1 and CDR2 (germline): SGHDN, FVKESK.

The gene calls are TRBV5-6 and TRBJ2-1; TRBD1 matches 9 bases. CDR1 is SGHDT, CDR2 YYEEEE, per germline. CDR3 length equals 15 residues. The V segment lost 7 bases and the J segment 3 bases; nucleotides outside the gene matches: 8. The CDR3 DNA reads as TGTGCCAGCGACATGGACAGGGGTGTCTACAATGAGCAGTTCTTC. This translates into CASDMDRGVYNEQFF.

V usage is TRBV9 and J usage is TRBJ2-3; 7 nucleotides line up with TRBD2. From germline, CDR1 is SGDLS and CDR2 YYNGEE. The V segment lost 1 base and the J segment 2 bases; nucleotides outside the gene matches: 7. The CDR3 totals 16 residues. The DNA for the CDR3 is TGTGCCAGCAGCGTACTAGCGGTAGATATCACAGATACGCAGTATTTT. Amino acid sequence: CASSVLAVDITDTQYF.

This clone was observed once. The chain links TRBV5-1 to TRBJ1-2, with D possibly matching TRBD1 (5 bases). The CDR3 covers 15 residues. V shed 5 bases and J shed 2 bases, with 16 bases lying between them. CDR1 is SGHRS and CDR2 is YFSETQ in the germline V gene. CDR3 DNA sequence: TGCGCCAGCAGGGTACCCGGGACGGACAACTATGGCTACACCTTC. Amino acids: CASRVPGTDNYGYTF.

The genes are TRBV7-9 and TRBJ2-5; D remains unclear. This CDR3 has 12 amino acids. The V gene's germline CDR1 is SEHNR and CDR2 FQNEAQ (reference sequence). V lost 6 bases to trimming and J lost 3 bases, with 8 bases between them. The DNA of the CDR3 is TGTGCCAGCAGTGCAGAGAAAGAGACCCAGTACTTC. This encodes CASSAEKETQYF.

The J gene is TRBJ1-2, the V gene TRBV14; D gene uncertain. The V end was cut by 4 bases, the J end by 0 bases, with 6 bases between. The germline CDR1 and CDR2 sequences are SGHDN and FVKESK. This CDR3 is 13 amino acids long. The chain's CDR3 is CASSLLANYGYTF. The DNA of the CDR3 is TGTGCCAGCAGCCTCCTGGCTAACTATGGCTACACCTTC.

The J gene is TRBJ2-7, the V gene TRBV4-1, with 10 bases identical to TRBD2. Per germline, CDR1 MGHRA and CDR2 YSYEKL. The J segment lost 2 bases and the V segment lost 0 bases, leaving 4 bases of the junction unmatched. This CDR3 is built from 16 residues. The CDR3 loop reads CASSQERTSGTYEQYF. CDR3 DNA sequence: TGCGCCAGCAGCCAAGAAAGGACTAGCGGCACCTACGAGCAGTACTTC.

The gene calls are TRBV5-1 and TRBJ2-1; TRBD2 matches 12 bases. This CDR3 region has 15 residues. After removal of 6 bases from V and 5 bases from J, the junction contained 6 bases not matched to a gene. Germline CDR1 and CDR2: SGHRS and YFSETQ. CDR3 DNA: TGCGCCAGCACTTCGGGACTAGCGGGTAACAATGAGCAGTTCTTC. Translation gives CASTSGLAGNNEQFF.

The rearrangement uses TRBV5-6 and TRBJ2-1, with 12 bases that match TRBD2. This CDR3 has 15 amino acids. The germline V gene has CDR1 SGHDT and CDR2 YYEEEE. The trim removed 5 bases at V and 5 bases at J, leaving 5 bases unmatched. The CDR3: CASSPSGRVNNEQFF. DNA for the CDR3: TGTGCCAGCAGTCCTAGCGGGAGGGTCAACAATGAGCAGTTCTTC.

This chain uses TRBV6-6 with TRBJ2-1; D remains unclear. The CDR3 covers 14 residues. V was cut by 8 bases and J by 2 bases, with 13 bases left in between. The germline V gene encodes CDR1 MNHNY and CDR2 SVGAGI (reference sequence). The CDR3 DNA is TGTGCCAGCGCGGATCCGACTCCCTACAATGAGCAGTTCTTC. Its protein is CASADPTPYNEQFF.